Below, one TCR beta chain is given with its context. Its antigen is currently unknown. The sample comes from a study of PD-1 blockade in classical Hodgkin lymphoma. Findings and caveats of the study: Patients starting nivolumab under 1 year after ASCT were excluded. Compared with baseline, CD4+ but not CD8+ TCR diversity had risen significantly by C4D1.

Indicated time point: cycle 4 day 1 (C4D1), after 5 to 7 weeks of nivolumab. Every patient relapsed after autologous stem cell transplantation, and brentuximab vedotin exposure varied. TCRdb's copy holds only in-frame clones and misses some; the assay was immunoSEQ multiplex PCR. Seen here are around 93,000 clones, over 75% observed once, and the top ten hold over 7.5%. V lost 2 bases to trimming and J lost 8 bases, with 12 bases between them. Germline CDR1 is MNHEY and CDR2 is SVGAGI. The CDR3 spans 14 residues. The sample was peripheral blood mononuclear cells (PBMCs), taken before the fourth cycle of nivolumab. The J gene is TRBJ2-2, the V gene TRBV6-5; D gene uncertain. This TCR was recovered from a human donor with classical Hodgkin lymphoma. CDR3 in DNA: TGTGCCAGCAGTTACCGACAAGGAAGGGGGGAGCTGTTTTTT. It specifies CASSYRQGRGELFF.